Following are 14 T cell receptor beta chains from one sample sequenced in a study of blood T cells in healthy people across ages. The second PCR ran roughly 6 to 12 cycles with a sample-barcoded 5' primer and J-beta primers. Each CDR3 protein gets one entry after TCRdb re-called the 5' RACE reads with MiXCR. The table shows approximately 2,000,000 distinct CDR3 sequences, with 30% to 40% occurring only once. Source material: blood. These receptors all come from a human donor in good health.

The V and J genes are TRBV29-1 and TRBJ1-2; D remains ambiguous. CDR1 is SQVTM, CDR2 ANQGSEA, per germline. V lost 1 base and J 6 bases, leaving 9 bases between the germline ends. This CDR3 region has 12 residues. CDR3 protein: CSVEGSDDGYTF. In DNA, the CDR3 is TGCAGCGTTGAAGGATCGGATGATGGCTACACCTTC.

This clonotype was found many times. The chain carries TRBV20-1 and TRBJ2-7; D gene ambiguous. Germline V CDR1 and CDR2: DFQATT, SNEGSKA (reference sequence). The CDR3 spans 12 residues. The CDR3 bases are TGCAGGGCCGCAGTATCCTCCTACGAGCAGTACTTC. Translating it yields CRAAVSSYEQYF.

V gene TRBV14 combines with J gene TRBJ2-7; D remains unclear. CDR3 length: 16 residues. Germline values: CDR1 SGHDN, CDR2 FVKESK. The V end was cut by 4 bases, the J end by 1 base, with 17 bases between. The CDR3 coding sequence is TGTGCCAGCAGCCCCCTCCTAGGAGATCTTTCCTACGAGCAGTACTTC. Translated: CASSPLLGDLSYEQYF.

As regards this clonotype: This sequence may be a read error, since a much larger clone differs from it by one base. The V gene is TRBV7-3, the J gene TRBJ2-3; either TRBD1 or TRBD2 may fit D (6 bases each). Germline V gene lookup returns CDR1 SGHTA and CDR2 FQGTGA. This CDR3 is built from 14 residues. CDR3 DNA: TGTGCCAGCAGCTTAAACGGGGGCACAGATGCGCAGTATTTT. Its translation is CASSLNGGTDAQYF.

V usage is TRBV5-1 and J usage is TRBJ2-7; maybe TRBD2 (6 bases). The CDR3 sequence is 17 residues long. Trimming shortened V by 0 bases and J by 2 bases, and 18 bases separated the two germline ends. Germline values: CDR1 SGHRS, CDR2 YFSETQ. Here the CDR3 DNA reads TGCGCCAGCAGCTTGGTCGGGGGTGGGTATTCTCCCTACGAGCAGTACTTC. Amino acids: CASSLVGGGYSPYEQYF.

This clonotype was counted ten times or more. At one of its ends the junction is not consistent with the germline gene, which may arise from a read error. The CDR3 DNA reads TGCAGTGCCGCCCGTGGTGGGTCCTTCGAGCAGTACTTC. Translation gives CSAARGGSFEQYF. The chain has TRBV20-1 and TRBJ2-7; the D is unclear. This CDR3 region has 13 residues. The germline gives CDR1 DFQATT, CDR2 SNEGSKA (reference sequence).

The gene calls are TRBV12-3 or TRBV12-4 and TRBJ2-3; no definite D call. The CDR3 is made up of 15 amino acids. The V end lost 5 bases, the J end lost 1 base, and 13 bases lay between the germline ends. The CDR3 region has the DNA TGTGCCAGCAGTATAAACCTCGGTGGCACAGATACGCAGTATTTT. It encodes CASSINLGGTDTQYF.

Only a few counts were recorded for this clonotype. The gene calls are TRBV6-4 and TRBJ1-2; 7 nucleotides line up with TRBD1. Per the germline V gene, CDR1 is MRHNA and CDR2 is SNTAGT. Trimming removed 4 bases from V and 4 bases from J; junction bases left unmatched: 6. The CDR3 runs to 14 residues. CDR3 amino acids: CASSGEQGPYGYTF. The CDR3 coding sequence is TGTGCCAGCAGTGGGGAACAGGGGCCCTATGGCTACACCTTC.

This clonotype has just a few counts. The chain has TRBV6-5 and TRBJ2-7; D possibly corresponds to TRBD2 (7 bases). Germline V gives CDR1 MNHEY, CDR2 SVGAGI. V dropped 1 base and J dropped 2 bases, with 12 bases sitting between them. This CDR3 has 15 residues. The CDR3 DNA reads as TGTGCCAGCAGTTACTTAGGGGGGGGCCCCTACGAGCAGTACTTC. Amino acid sequence: CASSYLGGGPYEQYF.

This clonotype was recorded a few times. This chain uses TRBV24-1 with TRBJ2-3; 7 nucleotides align to TRBD1. The CDR3 contains 17 residues. Trimming cost V 2 bases and J 3 bases; bases outside gene matches: 10. Germline CDR1 KGHDR, CDR2 SFDVKD. The CDR3 here is CATSDSTGDGLTDTQYF. The CDR3 DNA sequence: TGTGCCACCAGTGATTCTACAGGGGATGGGTTAACAGATACGCAGTATTTT.

Regarding this clonotype: One junction end disagrees with the germline gene, perhaps due to a read error. J is TRBJ1-2 and V is TRBV4-3, with 9 bases identical to TRBD1. Per germline, CDR1 LGHNA and CDR2 YSLEER. This CDR3 contains 15 residues. The CDR3 region has the DNA TGCACCAGCAGCCAAGAAGGGACAGGGACCTATGGCTACACCTTC. This encodes CTSSQEGTGTYGYTF.

The chain joins TRBV9 to TRBJ1-2; D is unresolved. This CDR3 region has 14 residues. Germline CDR1 SGDLS, CDR2 YYNGEE. The V end was cut by 0 bases, the J end by 2 bases, with 8 bases between. The CDR3 region is CASSVGIGNYGYTF. The CDR3, as DNA: TGTGCCAGCAGCGTAGGTATAGGGAACTATGGCTACACCTTC.

With respect to this clonotype: The junction shows a germline mismatch at one end, possibly a read error. V usage is TRBV12-3 or TRBV12-4 and J usage is TRBJ2-3, with D possibly being TRBD1 (6 bases). The CDR3 loop spans 16 amino acids. CDR3 in amino acids: CASSFISAGATDTEYF. The CDR3 nucleotides are TGTGCCAGCAGTTTTATATCGGCAGGGGCTACAGATACGGAGTATTTT.

A few counts support this clonotype. The chain joins TRBV7-2 to TRBJ2-6; D gene ambiguous. Germline loops: CDR1 SGHTA, CDR2 FQGNSA. The CDR3 sequence is 15 residues long. Trimming removed 6 bases from V and 4 bases from J, with 13 bases in between. The CDR3 DNA follows: TGTGCCAGCAGTGCTGCGTTGGGGGGGGCCAACGTCCTGACTTTC. Encoded protein: CASSAALGGANVLTF.